One T cell receptor beta chain is described in this entry. Its antigen is as yet unknown. Sequencing libraries made from TCR beta cDNA carried unique molecular identifiers. TCRdb used MiXCR to reprocess the PCR reads, holding one entry per CDR3 protein. Counted here are about 770,000 distinct CDR3 sequences, just over 45% occurring once; the ten biggest clones make up approximately 4.4%. These data belong to a study of post-analysis software for immune sequencing data. Study outcomes and limitations: Roughly 5 TRBV segments occurring more often in patients than controls included TRBV5-6, TRBV5-1 and TRBV20-1. With F measure, samples from one preparation batch clustered together strongly.

J lost 4 bases, V lost 4 bases, and 4 bases had no gene match. Looked up from germline, CDR1 is SGDLS and CDR2 is YYNGEE. The CDR3 has 15 amino acids. Sequenced input: blood. The V call is TRBV9, the J call TRBJ2-2, with 10 bases fitting TRBD2. The origin of this receptor is a girl between 5 and 17 years old with multiple sclerosis. CDR3 amino acids: CASSPRTSGTGELFF. CDR3 DNA sequence: TGTGCCAGCAGCCCGCGGACTAGCGGCACCGGGGAGCTGTTTTTT.